This T cell receptor beta chain originates from a study of regulatory T cells in long-lasting Graves disease. Documented time point: newly diagnosed GD, antithyroid drugs for less than 3 months. PBMC-derived RNA was used for the TCR library. The CDR3 has 14 residues. V was pared by 8 bases and J by 2 bases, with 15 bases between. Researchers made TCR beta libraries by using iRepertoire HTBI primers and running Arm-PCR on CDR3 regions. MiXCR, applied by TCRdb to the multiplex PCR reads, yields one record per CDR3 protein. Of 400,000 to 500,000 distinct CDR3 sequences listed, about 15% were seen once; the top ten hold about 10%. This clonotype came up a few times. These same records also appear under a second study, on T cells in Graves' hyperthyroidism and ophthalmopathy.

The sequence derives from a woman aged 25 to 39 with Graves disease. Sequencing was performed on peripheral blood mononuclear cells (PBMCs), taken at new diagnosis, from a patient treated with antithyroid drugs. This rearrangement joins TRBV12-3 or TRBV12-4 to TRBJ2-5, with a tentative D call TRBD2 (6 bases). The CDR3 is CASGDVAGQETQYF. DNA of the CDR3: TGTGCCAGCGGGGATGTCGCGGGACAAGAGACCCAGTACTTC.